The T cell receptor beta chain described here comes from a study of blood T cells in healthy people across ages. The CDR3 has 14 residues. The V gene's germline CDR1 is SEHNR and CDR2 FQNEAQ (reference sequence). The V end was cut by 2 bases, the J end by 1 base, with 8 bases between. Through a sample-barcoded 5' primer and a J-beta primer mix, a second PCR was run for roughly 6 to 11 cycles. One entry per CDR3 protein, called by TCRdb with MiXCR from the 5' RACE reads. The sample has around 900,000 distinct CDR3 sequences, around 26% seen once. Sequencing was carried out using blood. The receptor was isolated from a woman older than 75 in good health. The chain links TRBV7-9 to TRBJ1-1, with unresolved D. This chain's CDR3 is CASSLRLGNTEAFF. The CDR3 nucleotides read TGTGCCAGCAGCTTAAGGCTTGGGAACACTGAAGCTTTCTTT.